This TCR beta chain was recorded in a study of cytomegalovirus exposure and HLA in healthy donors. The study's findings and limits: Investigators reported 150 to 200 TCR beta chains as tied to cytomegalovirus. What TCR beta sequences reportedly achieved was accurate prediction of HLA-A and HLA-B alleles in most subjects. Most TCR sequences were uncommon, yet certain public TCRs appeared in many donors. In vitro testing confirmed a few CMV-associated chains as specific for CMV antigens.

Primers included in the PCR were 60 Vbeta and 13 Jbeta primers. Some clones are missing from TCRdb's copy, which holds only in-frame ones; the method was immunoSEQ multiplex PCR. The sample yields 100,000 to 150,000 clones, 80% to 90% seen once. Comment on this clone: No antigen is known for it.

Trimming at V came to 5 bases and at J to 6 bases, leaving 4 bases not matched to a gene. This CDR3 has 13 residues. Germline values: CDR1 SGHVS, CDR2 FQNEAQ. The rearrangement joins TRBV7-8 to TRBJ1-5; 7 bases are a match to TRBD1. Sequencing input: PBMCs. The receptor's source is a woman aged 25 to 45 in good health and CMV-seronegative. This chain's CDR3 is CASSTQGVQPQHF. The CDR3 bases are TGTGCCAGCAGCACGCAGGGGGTTCAGCCCCAGCATTTT.